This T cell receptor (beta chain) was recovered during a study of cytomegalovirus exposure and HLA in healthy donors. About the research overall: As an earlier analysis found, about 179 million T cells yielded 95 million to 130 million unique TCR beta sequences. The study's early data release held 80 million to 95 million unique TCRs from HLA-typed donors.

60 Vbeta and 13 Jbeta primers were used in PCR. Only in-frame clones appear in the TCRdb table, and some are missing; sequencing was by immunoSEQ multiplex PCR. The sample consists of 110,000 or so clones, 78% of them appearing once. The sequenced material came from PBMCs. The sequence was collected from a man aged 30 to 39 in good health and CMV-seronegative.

CDR3 residues: CATIRDTSTDTQYF. CDR3 bases: TGTGCCACCATCCGGGACACCAGCACAGATACGCAGTATTTT. The gene calls are TRBV15 and TRBJ2-3, with a weak D call TRBD1 (6 bases). The CDR3 loop spans 14 amino acids. Trimming took 7 bases from V and 0 from J, leaving 11 bases between them. Per germline, CDR1 LNHNV and CDR2 YYDKDF (reference sequence).